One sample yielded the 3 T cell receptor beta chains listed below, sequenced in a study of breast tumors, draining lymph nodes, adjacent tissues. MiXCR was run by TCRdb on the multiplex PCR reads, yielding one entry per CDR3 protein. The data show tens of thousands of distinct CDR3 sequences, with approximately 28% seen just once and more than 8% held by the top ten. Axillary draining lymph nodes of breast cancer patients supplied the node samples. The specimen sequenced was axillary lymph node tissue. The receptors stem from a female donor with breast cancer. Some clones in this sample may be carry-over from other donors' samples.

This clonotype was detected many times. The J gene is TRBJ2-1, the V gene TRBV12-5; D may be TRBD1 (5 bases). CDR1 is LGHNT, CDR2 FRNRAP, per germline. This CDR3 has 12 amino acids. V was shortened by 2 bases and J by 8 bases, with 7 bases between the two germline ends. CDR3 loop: CASGLQGDEQFF. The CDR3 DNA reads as TGTGCTAGTGGTTTGCAGGGCGATGAGCAGTTCTTC.

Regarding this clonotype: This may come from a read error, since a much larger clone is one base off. CDR3 region: CASSRDSFSGNTIYF. CDR3 in DNA: TGTGCCAGCAGTCGGGACTCCTTCTCTGGAAACACCATATATTTT. The chain recombines TRBV6-2 or TRBV6-3 with TRBJ1-3; D is perhaps TRBD1 (5 bases). Per the germline V gene, CDR1 is MNHEY and CDR2 is SVGEGT. This CDR3 comprises 15 residues. V was clipped by 5 bases and J by 0 bases, with 11 bases between them.

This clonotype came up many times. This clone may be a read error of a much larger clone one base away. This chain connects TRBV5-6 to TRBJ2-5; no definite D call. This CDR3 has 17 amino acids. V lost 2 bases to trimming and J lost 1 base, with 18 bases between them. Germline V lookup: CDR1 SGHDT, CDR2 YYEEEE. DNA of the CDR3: TGTGCCAGCAGCTTACCCTCTCCAGCTTCCCGCCAAGAGACCCAGTACTTC. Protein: CASSLPSPASRQETQYF.